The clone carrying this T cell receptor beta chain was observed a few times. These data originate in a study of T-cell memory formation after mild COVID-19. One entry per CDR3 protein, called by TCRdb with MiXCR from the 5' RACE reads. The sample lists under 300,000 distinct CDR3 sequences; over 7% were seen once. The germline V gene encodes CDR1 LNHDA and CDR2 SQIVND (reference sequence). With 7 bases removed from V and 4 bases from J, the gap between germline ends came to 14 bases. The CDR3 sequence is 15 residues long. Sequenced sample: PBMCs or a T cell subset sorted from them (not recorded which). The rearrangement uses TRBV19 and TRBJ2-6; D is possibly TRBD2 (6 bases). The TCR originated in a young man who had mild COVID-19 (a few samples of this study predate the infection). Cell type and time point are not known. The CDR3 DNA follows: TGTGCCAGTATCTCCGGAGGGTCCGGGGCCAACGTCCTGACTTTC. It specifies CASISGGSGANVLTF.